The clone carrying this T cell receptor (beta chain) was counted a few times. What it binds is not known. These data originate in a study of blood T cells in healthy people across ages. The study, taken as a whole, reports: PBMCs left unsorted prevented a conclusive naive versus antigen-experienced comparison.

Using a J-beta primer mix together with a sample-barcoded 5' primer, a second PCR was run for roughly 6 to 12 cycles. MiXCR, run by TCRdb on the 5' RACE reads, gives a single entry per CDR3 protein. This table has around 1,800,000 distinct CDR3 sequences, approximately 40% appearing once. PBMCs, at least 7 million per sample, were isolated. With 3 bases clipped from V and 5 bases from J, the junction kept 9 bases outside the gene matches. There are 16 residues in the CDR3. The germline gives CDR1 SGDLS, CDR2 YYNGEE. This chain connects TRBV9 to TRBJ1-5, with 9 bases fitting TRBD1. What was sequenced was blood. The clonotype originates from a human donor in good health. The CDR3: CASSAGQGRVDQPQHF. The CDR3 DNA reads as TGTGCCAGCAGCGCCGGACAGGGGAGGGTAGATCAGCCCCAGCATTTT. Full variable domain (remainder filled in from reference TRBV9 and TRBJ1-5): DSGVTQTPKHLITATGQRVTLRCSPRSGDLSVYWYQQSLDQGLQFLIQYYNGEERAKGNILERFSAQQFPDLHSELNLSSLELGDSALYFCASSAGQGRVDQPQHFGDGTRLSIL.